This T cell receptor (beta chain) was identified during a study of identical twins. This CDR3 is built from 12 residues. The germline V and J ends were trimmed by 10 bases and 6 bases, with 12 bases remaining between them. CDR1 ENHRY and CDR2 SYGVKD come from the germline V gene. TCRdb processed the 5' RACE reads anew with MiXCR; each CDR3 protein has one entry. The repertoire holds some 1,700,000 distinct CDR3 sequences, with 32% as singletons. The chain has TRBV10-3 and TRBJ1-4; D is undetermined. This clonotype was sampled from a newborn girl in good health. The source material was cord blood. For the CDR3, the DNA is TGTGCCACTGGAGGACCCGATGAAAAACTGTTTTTT. Its protein is CATGGPDEKLFF.